Below, one TCR beta chain is given with its context. The antigen is undetermined. This specimen comes from a study of T cell repertoires in cytomegalovirus infection. Looking at the study overall: Matching HLA type and CMV infection were both indicated by public TCR beta signatures. Study conclusions and caveats: HLA-C-restricted CMV clonotypes gave the most frequent clonotype in two of eight donors.

Via MiXCR, TCRdb re-called the reads, giving one row per CDR3 protein. This table has 900,000 to 950,000 distinct CDR3 sequences, about a third appearing once. Germline assignment: CDR1 KGHSH and CDR2 LQKENI. V dropped 8 bases and J dropped 1; count of bases not matched to a gene: 19. The CDR3 has 19 amino acids. This TCR derives from a human donor in good health (CMV status not recorded). Some clones in this sample may be carry-over from other donors' samples. The chain employs TRBV18 and TRBJ1-1, with 10 bases matching TRBD1. The sequencing used cultured CD8+ T cells from PBMCs, collected from culture after CMV antigen stimulation. The CDR3 DNA is TGTGCCAGCCGACCCGGGACAGGGGTCAGGGCGGGCAAGAACACTGAAGCTTTCTTT. Its protein is CASRPGTGVRAGKNTEAFF.